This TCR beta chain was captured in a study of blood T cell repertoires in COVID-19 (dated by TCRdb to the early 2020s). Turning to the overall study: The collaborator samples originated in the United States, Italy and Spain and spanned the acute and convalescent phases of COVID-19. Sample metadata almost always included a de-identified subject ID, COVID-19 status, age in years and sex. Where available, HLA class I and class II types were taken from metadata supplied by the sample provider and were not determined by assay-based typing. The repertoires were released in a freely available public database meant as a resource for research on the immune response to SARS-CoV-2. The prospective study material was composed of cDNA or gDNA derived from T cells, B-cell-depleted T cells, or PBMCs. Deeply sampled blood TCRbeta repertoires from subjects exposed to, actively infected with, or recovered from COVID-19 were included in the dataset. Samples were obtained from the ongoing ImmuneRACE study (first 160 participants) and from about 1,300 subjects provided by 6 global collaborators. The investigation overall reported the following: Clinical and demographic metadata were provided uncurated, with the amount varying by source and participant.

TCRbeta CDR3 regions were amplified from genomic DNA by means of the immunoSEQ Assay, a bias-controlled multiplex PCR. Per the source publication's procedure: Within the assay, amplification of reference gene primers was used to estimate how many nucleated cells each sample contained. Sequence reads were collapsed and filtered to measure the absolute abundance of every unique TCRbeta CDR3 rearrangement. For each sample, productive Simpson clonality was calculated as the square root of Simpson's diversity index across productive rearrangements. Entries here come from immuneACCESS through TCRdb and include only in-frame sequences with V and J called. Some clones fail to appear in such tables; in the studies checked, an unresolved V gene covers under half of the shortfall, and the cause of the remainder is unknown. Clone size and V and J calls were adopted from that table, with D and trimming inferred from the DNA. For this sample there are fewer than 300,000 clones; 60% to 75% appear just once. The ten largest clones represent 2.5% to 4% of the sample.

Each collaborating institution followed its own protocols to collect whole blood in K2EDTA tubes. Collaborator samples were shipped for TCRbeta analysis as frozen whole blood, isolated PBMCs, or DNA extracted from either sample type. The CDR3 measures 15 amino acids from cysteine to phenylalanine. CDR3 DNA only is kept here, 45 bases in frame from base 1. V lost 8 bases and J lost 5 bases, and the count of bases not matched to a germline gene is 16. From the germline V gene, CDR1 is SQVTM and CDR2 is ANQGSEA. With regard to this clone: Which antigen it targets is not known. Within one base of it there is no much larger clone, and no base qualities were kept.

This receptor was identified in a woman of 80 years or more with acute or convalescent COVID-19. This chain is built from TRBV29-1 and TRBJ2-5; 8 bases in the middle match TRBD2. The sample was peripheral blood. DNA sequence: TGCAGCATGAAGAGACCTCTAGCGGGCTCGGAGACCCAGTACTTC. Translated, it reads CSMKRPLAGSETQYF.